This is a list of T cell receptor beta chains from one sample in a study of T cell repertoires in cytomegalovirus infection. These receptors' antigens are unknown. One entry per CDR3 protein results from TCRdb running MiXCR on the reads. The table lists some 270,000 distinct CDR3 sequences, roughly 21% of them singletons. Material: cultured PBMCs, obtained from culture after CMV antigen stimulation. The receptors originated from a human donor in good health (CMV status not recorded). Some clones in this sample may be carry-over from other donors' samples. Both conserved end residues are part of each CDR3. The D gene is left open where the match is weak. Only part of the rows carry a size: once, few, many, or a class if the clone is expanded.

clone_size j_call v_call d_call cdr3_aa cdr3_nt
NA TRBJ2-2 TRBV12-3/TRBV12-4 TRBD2 CASSAGTSTSGELFF TGTGCCAGCAGCGCCGGGACTAGCACATCCGGGGAGCTGTTTTTT
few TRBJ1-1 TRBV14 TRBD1 CASSLRTGGRTEAFF TGTGCCAGCAGCCTGAGGACAGGGGGCCGGACTGAAGCTTTCTTT
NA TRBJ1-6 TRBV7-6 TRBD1 CASSKRDSFLILNSPLHF TGTGCCAGCAGCAAACGGGACAGCTTCCTGATTCTTAATTCACCCCTCCACTTT
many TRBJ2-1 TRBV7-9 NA CASSPRVSGSYNEQFF TGTGCCAGCAGCCCGCGGGTTAGCGGCTCTTACAATGAGCAGTTCTTC
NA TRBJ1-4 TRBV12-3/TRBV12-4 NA CASSTYRATNEKLFF TGTGCCAGCAGTACCTACAGAGCAACTAATGAAAAACTGTTTTTT
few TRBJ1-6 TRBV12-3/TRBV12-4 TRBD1 CASSFRGTDNSPLHF TGTGCCAGCAGTTTCAGGGGGACAGATAATTCACCCCTCCACTTT
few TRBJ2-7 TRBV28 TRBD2 CASSLGTSGSLEQYF TGTGCCAGCAGTTTAGGGACTAGCGGGAGCCTCGAGCAGTACTTC
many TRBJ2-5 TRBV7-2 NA CASSFAGRETQYF TGTGCCAGCAGCTTTGCGGGACGGGAGACCCAGTACTTC
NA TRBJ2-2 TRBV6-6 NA CASSPRRGTGELFF TGTGCCAGCAGCCCCCGGAGGGGCACCGGGGAGCTGTTTTTT
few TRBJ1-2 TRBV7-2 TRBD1 CASSLRQGESGYTF TGTGCCAGCAGCTTAAGACAGGGGGAGAGTGGCTACACCTTC
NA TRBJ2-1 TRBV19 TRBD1 CATRGQGDNEQFF TGTGCCACCAGGGGACAGGGGGACAATGAGCAGTTCTTC
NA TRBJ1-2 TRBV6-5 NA CASSSDTHYGYTF TGTGCCAGCAGCTCTGACACCCACTATGGCTACACCTTC